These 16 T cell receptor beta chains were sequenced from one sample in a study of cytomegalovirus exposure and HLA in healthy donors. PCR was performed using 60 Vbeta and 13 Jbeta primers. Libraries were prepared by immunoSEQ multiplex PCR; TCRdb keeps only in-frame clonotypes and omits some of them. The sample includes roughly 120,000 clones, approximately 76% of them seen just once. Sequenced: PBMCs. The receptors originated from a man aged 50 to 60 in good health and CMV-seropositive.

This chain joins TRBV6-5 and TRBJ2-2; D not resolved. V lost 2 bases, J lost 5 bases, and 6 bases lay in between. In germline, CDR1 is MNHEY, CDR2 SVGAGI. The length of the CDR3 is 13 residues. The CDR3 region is CASSYPQTGELFF. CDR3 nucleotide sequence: TGTGCCAGCAGTTACCCTCAGACCGGGGAGCTGTTTTTT.

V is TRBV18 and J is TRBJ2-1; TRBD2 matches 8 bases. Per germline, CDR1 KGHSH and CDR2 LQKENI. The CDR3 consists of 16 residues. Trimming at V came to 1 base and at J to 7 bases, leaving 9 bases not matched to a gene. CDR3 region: CASSPQEAGAGNEQFF. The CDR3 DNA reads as TGTGCCAGCTCACCACAAGAAGCGGGAGCAGGGAATGAGCAGTTCTTC. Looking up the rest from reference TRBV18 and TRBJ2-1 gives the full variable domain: NAGVMQNPRHLVRRRGQEARLRCSPMKGHSHVYWYRQLPEEGLKFMVYLQKENIIDESGMPKERFSAEFPKEGPSILRIQQVVRGDSAAYFCASSPQEAGAGNEQFFGPGTRLTVL.

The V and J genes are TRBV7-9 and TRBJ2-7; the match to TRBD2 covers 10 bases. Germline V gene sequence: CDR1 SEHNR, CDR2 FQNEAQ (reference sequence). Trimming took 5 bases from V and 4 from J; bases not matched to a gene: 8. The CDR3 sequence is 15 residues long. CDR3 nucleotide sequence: TGTGCCAGCAGCCCTCAGCGGGAGGGCCTGTACGAGCAGTACTTC. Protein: CASSPQREGLYEQYF.

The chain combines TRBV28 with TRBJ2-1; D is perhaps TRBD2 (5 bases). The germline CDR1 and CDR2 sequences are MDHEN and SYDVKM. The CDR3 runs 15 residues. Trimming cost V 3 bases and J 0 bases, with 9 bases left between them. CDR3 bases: TGTGCCAGCAGTTTTGGCGGAGGCTCCTACAATGAGCAGTTCTTC. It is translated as CASSFGGGSYNEQFF.

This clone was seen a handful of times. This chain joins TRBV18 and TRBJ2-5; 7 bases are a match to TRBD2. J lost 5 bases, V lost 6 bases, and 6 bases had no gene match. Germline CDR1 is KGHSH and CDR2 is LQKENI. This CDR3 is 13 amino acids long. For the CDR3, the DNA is TGTGCCAGCTCCGGGAGGCTGCAGGAGACCCAGTACTTC. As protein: CASSGRLQETQYF.

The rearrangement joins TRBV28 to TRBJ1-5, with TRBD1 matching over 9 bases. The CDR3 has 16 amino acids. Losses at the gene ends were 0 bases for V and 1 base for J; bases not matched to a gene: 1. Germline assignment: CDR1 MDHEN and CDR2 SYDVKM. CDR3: CASSLWGQGSNQPQHF. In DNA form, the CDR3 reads TGTGCCAGCAGTTTATGGGGACAGGGAAGCAATCAGCCCCAGCATTTT.

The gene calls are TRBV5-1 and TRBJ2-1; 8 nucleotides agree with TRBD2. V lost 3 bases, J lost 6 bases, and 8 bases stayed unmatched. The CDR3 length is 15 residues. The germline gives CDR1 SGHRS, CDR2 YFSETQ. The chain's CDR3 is CASSSGALAGNEQFF. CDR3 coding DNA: TGCGCCAGCAGCTCCGGAGCCCTAGCGGGCAATGAGCAGTTCTTC.

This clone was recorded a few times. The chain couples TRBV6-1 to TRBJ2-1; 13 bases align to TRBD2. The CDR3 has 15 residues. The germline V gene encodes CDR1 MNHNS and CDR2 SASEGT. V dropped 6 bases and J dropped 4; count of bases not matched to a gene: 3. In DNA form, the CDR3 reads TGTGCCAGCAGATGGACTAGCGGGAGTTACAATGAGCAGTTCTTC. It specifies CASRWTSGSYNEQFF.

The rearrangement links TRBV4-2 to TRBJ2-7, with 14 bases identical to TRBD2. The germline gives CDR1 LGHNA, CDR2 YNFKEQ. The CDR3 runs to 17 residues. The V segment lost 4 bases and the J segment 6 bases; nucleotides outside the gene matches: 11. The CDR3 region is CASSPELAGTSGSEQYF. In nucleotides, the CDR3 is TGTGCCAGCAGCCCGGAATTAGCCGGGACTAGCGGGAGCGAGCAGTACTTC.

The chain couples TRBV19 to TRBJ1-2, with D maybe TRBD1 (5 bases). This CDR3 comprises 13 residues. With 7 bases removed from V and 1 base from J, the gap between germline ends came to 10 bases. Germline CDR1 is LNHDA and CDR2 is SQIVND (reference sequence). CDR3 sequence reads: CASTRQGNYGYTF. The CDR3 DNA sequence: TGTGCCAGTACCCGTCAGGGTAACTATGGCTACACCTTC. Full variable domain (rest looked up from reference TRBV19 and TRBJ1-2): DGGITQSPKYLFRKEGQNVTLSCEQNLNHDAMYWYRQDPGQGLRLIYYSQIVNDFQKGDIAEGYSVSREKKESFPLTVTSAQKNPTAFYLCASTRQGNYGYTFGSGTRLTVV.

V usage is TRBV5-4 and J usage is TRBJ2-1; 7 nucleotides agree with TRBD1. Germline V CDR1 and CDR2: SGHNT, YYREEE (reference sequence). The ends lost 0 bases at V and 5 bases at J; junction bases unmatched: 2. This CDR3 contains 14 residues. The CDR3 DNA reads TGTGCCAGCAGCTTGGAGGGGGCAAACAATGAGCAGTTCTTC. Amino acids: CASSLEGANNEQFF.

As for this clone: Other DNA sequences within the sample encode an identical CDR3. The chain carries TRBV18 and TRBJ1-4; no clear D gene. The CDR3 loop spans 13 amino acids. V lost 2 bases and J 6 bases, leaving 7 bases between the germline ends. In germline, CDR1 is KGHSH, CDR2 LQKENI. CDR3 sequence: CASSPGLDEKLFF. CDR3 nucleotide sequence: TGTGCCAGCTCACCAGGGCTGGATGAAAAACTGTTTTTT.

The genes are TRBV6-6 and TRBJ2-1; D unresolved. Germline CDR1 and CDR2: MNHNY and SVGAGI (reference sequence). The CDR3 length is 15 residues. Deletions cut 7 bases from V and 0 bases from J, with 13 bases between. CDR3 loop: CASTPDTYSYNEQFF. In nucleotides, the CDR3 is TGTGCCAGCACCCCCGACACCTACTCCTACAATGAGCAGTTCTTC.

This CDR3 reads CASSFSGGDQSQHF. The CDR3 nucleotides read TGTGCCAGCAGCTTTTCGGGGGGCGACCAGTCCCAGCATTTT. The genes are TRBV11-2 and TRBJ1-5, with a possible D match to TRBD1 (6 bases). This CDR3 is built from 14 residues. The V gene's germline CDR1 is SGHAT and CDR2 FQNNGV. The germline V and J ends were trimmed by 3 bases and 11 bases, with 17 bases remaining between them. Full variable domain (outside the CDR3, taken from reference TRBV11-2 and TRBJ1-5): EAGVAQSPRYKIIEKRQSVAFWCNPISGHATLYWYQQILGQGPKLLIQFQNNGVVDDSQLPKDRFSAERLKGVDSTLKIQPAKLEDSAVYLCASSFSGGDQSQHFGDGTRLSIL.

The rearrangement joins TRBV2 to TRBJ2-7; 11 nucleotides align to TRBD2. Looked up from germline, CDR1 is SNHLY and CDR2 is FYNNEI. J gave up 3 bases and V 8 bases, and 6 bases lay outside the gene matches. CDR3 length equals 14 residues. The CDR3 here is CASSTSGGNYEQYF. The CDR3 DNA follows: TGTGCCAGCTCTACTAGCGGGGGTAACTACGAGCAGTACTTC.

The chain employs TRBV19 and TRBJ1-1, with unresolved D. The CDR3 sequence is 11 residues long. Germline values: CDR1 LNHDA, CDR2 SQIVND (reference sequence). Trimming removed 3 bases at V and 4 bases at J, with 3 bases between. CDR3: CASSMATEAFF. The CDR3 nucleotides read TGTGCCAGTAGTATGGCCACTGAAGCTTTCTTT. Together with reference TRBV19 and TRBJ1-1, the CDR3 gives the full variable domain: DGGITQSPKYLFRKEGQNVTLSCEQNLNHDAMYWYRQDPGQGLRLIYYSQIVNDFQKGDIAEGYSVSREKKESFPLTVTSAQKNPTAFYLCASSMATEAFFGQGTRLTVV.